What follows is one T cell receptor beta chain and its context. This clone has only a few counts. Its antigen specificity is not known. Base qualities are not recorded, but no much larger clone differs from it by a single base. Samples from volunteer blood donors who had recovered from COVID-19 were contributed by a second Seattle source. The collaborating institutions used their own protocols to collect whole blood in K2EDTA tubes. For TCRbeta analysis, collaborators shipped samples in one of three forms: frozen whole blood, isolated PBMCs, or DNA extracted from either of those sample types. The germline V gene yields SGHDT for CDR1 and YYEEEE for CDR2. Compared with germline, V lacks 4 bases and J lacks 5 bases; bases without a gene match: 8. Reading from cysteine to phenylalanine, the CDR3 counts 16 amino acids. The entry retains the CDR3 DNA only, 48 bases that are in frame from base 1. This sample stems from a study of blood T cell repertoires in COVID-19 (dated by TCRdb to 2018 to 2020). About the investigation overall: Samples covering the acute and convalescent phases of COVID-19 were provided by collaborators in the United States, Italy and Spain. The material from the prospective study consisted of cDNA or gDNA derived from T cells, B-cell-depleted T cells, or PBMCs. The samples were drawn from two sources: the first 160 participants of the ongoing ImmuneRACE study, and 1,254 subjects contributed by 6 global collaborators. The repertoires were released in a freely available public database intended as a resource for research on the immune response to SARS-CoV-2. The dataset comprised deeply sampled blood TCRbeta repertoires from subjects exposed to, actively infected with, or recovered from COVID-19. Where HLA class I and class II types were available, the types were taken from metadata supplied by the sample provider, not from assay-based typing. Sample metadata almost always included a de-identified subject ID, COVID-19 status, age in years and sex. The paper's findings and limits, for the study overall: The quantity of clinical and demographic metadata differed by source and by participant and was supplied without curation.

The immunoSEQ Assay, a bias-controlled multiplex PCR, was used to amplify TCRbeta CDR3 regions from genomic DNA. For the original study's pipeline: Within the assay, amplification of reference gene primers was used to estimate how many nucleated cells each sample contained. To quantify the absolute abundance of each unique TCRbeta CDR3 rearrangement, sequence reads were collapsed and filtered. For each sample, productive Simpson clonality was calculated by taking the square root of Simpson's diversity index across productive rearrangements. TCRdb provides this immuneACCESS table in a form limited to in-frame rearrangements. Some clones are lacking; in checked studies, under half of them reflect an unresolved V gene, and why the rest are absent is not known. The DNA was the basis for D and trimming; V, J and clone size are from that table. In all, the sample holds some 320,000 clones, and about 87% of those were seen once. The ten largest make up around 7.8% of the sample.

The origin of this receptor is a woman in her 50s who had recovered from COVID-19. Sequenced sample: peripheral blood. The chain couples TRBV5-6 to TRBJ2-5, with TRBD2 matching 13 junction bases. The CDR3 region has the sequence CASSQRLAGGRETQYF. The bases read TGTGCCAGCAGCCAAAGACTAGCGGGAGGACGGGAGACCCAGTACTTC. The entire variable domain, with the stretches around the CDR3 drawn from the reference TRBV5-6 and TRBJ2-5 proteins, is DAGVTQSPTHLIKTRGQQVTLRCSPKSGHDTVSWYQQALGQGPQFIFQYYEEEERQRGNFPDRFSGHQFPNYSSELNVNALLLGDSALYLCASSQRLAGGRETQYFGPGTRLLVL.